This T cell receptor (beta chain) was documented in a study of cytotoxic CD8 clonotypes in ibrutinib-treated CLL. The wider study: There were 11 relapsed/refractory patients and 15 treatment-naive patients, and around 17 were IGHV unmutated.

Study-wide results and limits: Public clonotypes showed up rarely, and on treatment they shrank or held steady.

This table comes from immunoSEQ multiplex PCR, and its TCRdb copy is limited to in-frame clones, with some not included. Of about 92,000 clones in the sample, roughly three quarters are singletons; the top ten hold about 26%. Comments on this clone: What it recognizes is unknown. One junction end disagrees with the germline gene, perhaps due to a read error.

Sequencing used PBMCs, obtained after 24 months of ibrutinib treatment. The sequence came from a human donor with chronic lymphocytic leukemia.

CDR3 coding DNA: TGCGCCAGCAGCCAAGAGGACGGGGAGCTGTTTTTT. Protein sequence: CASSQEDGELFF. The chain combines TRBV5-5 with TRBJ2-2; D is unresolved. Germline CDR1 SGHKS, CDR2 YYEKEE (reference sequence). The CDR3 covers 12 residues.